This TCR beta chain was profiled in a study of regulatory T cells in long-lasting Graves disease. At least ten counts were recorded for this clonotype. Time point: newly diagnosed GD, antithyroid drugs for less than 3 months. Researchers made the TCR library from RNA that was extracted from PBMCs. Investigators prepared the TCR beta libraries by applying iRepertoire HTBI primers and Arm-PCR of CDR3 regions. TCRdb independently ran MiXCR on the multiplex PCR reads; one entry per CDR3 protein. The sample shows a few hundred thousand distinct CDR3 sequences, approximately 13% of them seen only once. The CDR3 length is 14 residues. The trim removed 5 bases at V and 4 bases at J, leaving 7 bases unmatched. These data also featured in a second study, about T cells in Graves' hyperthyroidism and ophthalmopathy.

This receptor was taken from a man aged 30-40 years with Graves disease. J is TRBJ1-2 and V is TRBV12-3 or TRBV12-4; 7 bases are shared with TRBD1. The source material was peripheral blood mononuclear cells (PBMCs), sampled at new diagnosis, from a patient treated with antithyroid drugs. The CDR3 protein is CASSTTGVGYGYTF. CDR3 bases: TGTGCCAGCAGTACTACAGGGGTTGGCTATGGCTACACCTTC.